This T cell receptor beta chain was captured by sequencing in a study of T-cell reconstitution after alpha-beta-depleted transplantation in children. Library preparation (for TCRbeta) was performed with unique molecular identifiers. In TCRdb, the PCR reads were re-called with MiXCR into one record per CDR3 protein. The sample gives roughly 610,000 distinct CDR3 sequences, roughly a tenth of which show up once; approximately 4.1% is in the top ten. This CDR3 contains 14 residues. CDR1 and CDR2 (germline): SGHTA, FQGNSA. The junction had 5 bases not matched to a gene; V was cut back by 3 bases and J by 4 bases.

Here the sequenced sample was PBMCs from the stem cell graft donor, taken from the stem cell graft. The rearrangement uses TRBV7-2 and TRBJ2-7, with TRBD1 identical over 8 bases. This clonotype was sampled from a human donor who donated a stem cell graft to a child with acute myeloid leukemia. The CDR3 DNA reads TGTGCCAGCAGCTTCTTCAGGGGGCCTTACGAGCAGTACTTC. Its protein is CASSFFRGPYEQYF.